The 16 T cell receptor beta chains listed next were all sequenced from one sample in a study of blood T cell repertoires in COVID-19. Profiled with immunoSEQ multiplex PCR; TCRdb holds only in-frame clones, not every one. Here the sample spans 250,000 or so clones, 86% being singletons. Sequencing used peripheral blood. The receptors shown here come from a man aged 55 to 69 with acute or convalescent COVID-19.

The gene calls are TRBV19 and TRBJ2-7; D possibly corresponds to TRBD1 (6 bases). Germline-derived CDR1 and CDR2 are LNHDA and SQIVND (reference sequence). There are 15 residues in the CDR3. V was pared by 5 bases and J by 5 bases, with 19 bases between. CDR3 coding DNA: TGTGCCAGTAGTCCCCAGGGGCGGATCCTTCACGAGCAGTACTTC. Amino acid sequence: CASSPQGRILHEQYF.

As regards this clone: The same CDR3 is also encoded by other DNA sequences in this sample. This rearrangement joins TRBV28 to TRBJ2-1; 10 nucleotides line up with TRBD2. This CDR3 contains 14 residues. Trimming at V came to 5 bases and at J to 4 bases, leaving 2 bases not matched to a gene. The germline gives CDR1 MDHEN, CDR2 SYDVKM. The CDR3 protein is CASSRTSGYNEQFF. In nucleotides, the CDR3 is TGTGCCAGCAGTCGGACTAGCGGATACAATGAGCAGTTCTTC.

The chain recombines TRBV4-3 with TRBJ1-2, with a weak D call TRBD1 (6 bases). The V gene's germline CDR1 is LGHNA and CDR2 YSLEER. The CDR3 has 16 residues. Trimming pared 0 bases from V and 8 bases from J, leaving 19 bases between. The chain's CDR3 is CASSQDQWGLSGGYTF. The CDR3 coding sequence is TGCGCCAGCAGCCAAGATCAATGGGGGCTATCAGGGGGCTACACCTTC.

The J gene is TRBJ1-5, the V gene TRBV7-8, with 7 bases identical to TRBD1. The CDR3 extends over 14 amino acids. In germline, CDR1 is SGHVS, CDR2 FQNEAQ. V trimming: 7 bases; J trimming: 4 bases; junction bases outside the gene matches: 7. The DNA for the CDR3 is TGTGCCAGCAACATACAGGGGCGAAATCAGCCCCAGCATTTT. This gives the protein CASNIQGRNQPQHF.

The rearrangement uses TRBV5-1 and TRBJ1-2, with 11 bases lining up with TRBD1. The CDR3 has 15 amino acids. The germline gives CDR1 SGHRS, CDR2 YFSETQ. With 4 bases clipped from V and 7 bases from J, the junction kept 9 bases outside the gene matches. CDR3: CASSPRTGGSLGYTF. CDR3 DNA: TGCGCCAGCAGCCCACGGACAGGGGGCTCTCTTGGCTACACCTTC.

This chain joins TRBV20-1 and TRBJ2-2; D unresolved. The V and J ends lost 3 bases and 6 bases respectively, with 11 bases between them. Germline V lookup: CDR1 DFQATT, CDR2 SNEGSKA (reference sequence). The CDR3 consists of 13 residues. The CDR3: CSASGTRSGELFF. The CDR3 DNA reads as TGCAGTGCTAGTGGCACCAGGTCCGGGGAGCTGTTTTTT.

A few counts support this clone. The gene calls are TRBV5-1 and TRBJ2-2; 8 bases map to TRBD1. J gave up 6 bases and V 4 bases, and 5 bases lay outside the gene matches. This CDR3 is built from 14 residues. The germline CDR1 and CDR2 sequences are SGHRS and YFSETQ. Here the CDR3 reads CASSPGQVAGELFF. CDR3 coding DNA: TGCGCCAGCAGCCCGGGACAGGTTGCCGGGGAGCTGTTTTTT.

The chain links TRBV27 to TRBJ1-4, with D possibly being TRBD1 (5 bases). Germline V gives CDR1 MNHEY, CDR2 SMNVEV (reference sequence). The CDR3 is 17 residues long. The V and J ends lost 5 bases and 0 bases respectively, with 16 bases between them. The CDR3 nucleotides read TGTGCCAGCAGTCCCTATGGGACTCTTGCAACTAATGAAAAACTGTTTTTT. The encoded protein is CASSPYGTLATNEKLFF.

This clone was detected only once. V and J are TRBV28 and TRBJ1-1; D is uncertain. Germline assignment: CDR1 MDHEN and CDR2 SYDVKM. The CDR3 sequence is 16 residues long. V was clipped by 4 bases and J by 2 bases, with 17 bases between them. In nucleotides, the CDR3 is TGTGCCAGCAGTTGGGAAGGTGGGCGGGGTAACACTGAAGCTTTCTTT. Protein: CASSWEGGRGNTEAFF. Based on the CDR3 plus reference TRBV28 and TRBJ1-1, the full variable domain is DVKVTQSSRYLVKRTGEKVFLECVQDMDHENMFWYRQDPGLGLRLIYFSYDVKMKEKGDIPEGYSVSREKKERFSLILESASTNQTSMYLCASSWEGGRGNTEAFFGQGTRLTVV.

The J gene is TRBJ1-1, the V gene TRBV7-2, with TRBD1 identical over 8 bases. Germline V gives CDR1 SGHTA, CDR2 FQGNSA. The CDR3 runs to 14 residues. Trimming took 4 bases from V and 11 from J; bases not matched to a gene: 12. The CDR3 bases are TGTGCCAGCAGCTCCCCGGGACAGGCCCGACCTGCTTTCTTT. Translating it yields CASSSPGQARPAFF.

This chain uses TRBV6-6 with TRBJ1-6; 8 nucleotides line up with TRBD1. V lost 6 bases and J lost 10; bases outside the gene matches: 5. There are 13 residues in the CDR3. Germline loops: CDR1 MNHNY, CDR2 SVGAGI (reference sequence). The CDR3 DNA reads TGTGCCAGCAGACGAGACAGGGGATCACCCCTCCACTTT. The encoded protein is CASRRDRGSPLHF.

The J gene is TRBJ2-1, the V gene TRBV5-5; the D gene is possibly TRBD2 (6 bases). The CDR3 is made up of 15 amino acids. The germline CDR1 and CDR2 sequences are SGHKS and YYEKEE (reference sequence). Deletions cut 4 bases from V and 6 bases from J, with 17 bases between. The CDR3 region is CASSRGVGFFNEQFF. The CDR3 region has the DNA TGTGCCAGCAGCCGCGGGGTAGGGTTCTTCAATGAGCAGTTCTTC.

J is TRBJ1-3 and V is TRBV30; D gene unclear. CDR1 GTSNPN and CDR2 SVGIG come from the germline V gene (reference sequence). Between the trimmed V and J ends, which lost 0 bases and 4 bases, there was a span of 10 bases. CDR3 length equals 14 residues. CDR3 residues: CAWSVMVQGNTIYF. The DNA for the CDR3 is TGTGCCTGGAGTGTAATGGTACAGGGAAACACCATATATTTT.

The CDR3 region is CASRPGTGGAGTEAFF. Here the CDR3 DNA reads TGTGCCAGCCGTCCCGGGACAGGGGGCGCTGGCACTGAAGCTTTCTTT. The rearrangement links TRBV28 to TRBJ1-1; 12 bases agree with TRBD1. V dropped 8 bases and J dropped 4; count of bases not matched to a gene: 11. Germline V gives CDR1 MDHEN, CDR2 SYDVKM. The CDR3 totals 16 residues.

This clone appeared a few times. This chain links TRBV28 with TRBJ1-5, with D possibly being TRBD1 (5 bases). The CDR3 is 14 amino acids. CDR1 and CDR2 (germline): MDHEN, SYDVKM. Trimming took off 5 bases at V and 3 bases at J, with 11 bases between the two ends. CDR3: CASSPGRFNQPQHF. CDR3 nucleotide sequence: TGTGCCAGCAGTCCAGGGAGGTTCAATCAGCCCCAGCATTTT.

This chain links TRBV6-2 or TRBV6-3 with TRBJ2-1; TRBD1 might be the D (5 bases). This CDR3 has 14 residues. The V end lost 2 bases, the J end lost 7 bases, and 12 bases lay between the germline ends. The V gene's germline CDR1 is MNHEY and CDR2 SVGEGT. CDR3 region: CASSYPDDRNEQFF. CDR3 nucleotides: TGTGCCAGCAGTTACCCCGATGACAGAAATGAGCAGTTCTTC.